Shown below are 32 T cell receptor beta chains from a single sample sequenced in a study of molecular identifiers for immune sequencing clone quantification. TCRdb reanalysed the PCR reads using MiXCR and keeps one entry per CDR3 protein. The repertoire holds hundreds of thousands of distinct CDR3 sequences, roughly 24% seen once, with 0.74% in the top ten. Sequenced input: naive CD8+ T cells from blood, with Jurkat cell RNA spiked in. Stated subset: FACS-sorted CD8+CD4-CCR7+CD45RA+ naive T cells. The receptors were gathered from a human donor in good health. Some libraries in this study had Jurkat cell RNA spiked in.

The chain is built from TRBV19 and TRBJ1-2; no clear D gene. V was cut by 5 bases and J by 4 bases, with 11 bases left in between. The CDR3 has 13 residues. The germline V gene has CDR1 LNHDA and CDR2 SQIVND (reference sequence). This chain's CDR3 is CASSPISLYGYTF. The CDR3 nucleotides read TGTGCCAGTAGTCCTATTTCGCTCTATGGCTACACCTTC.

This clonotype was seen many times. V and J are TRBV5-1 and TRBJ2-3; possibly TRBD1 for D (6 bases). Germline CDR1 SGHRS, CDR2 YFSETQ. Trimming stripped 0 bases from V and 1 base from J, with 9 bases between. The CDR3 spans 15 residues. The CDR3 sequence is CASSLGQVGTDTQYF. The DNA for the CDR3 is TGCGCCAGCAGCTTGGGACAGGTGGGCACAGATACGCAGTATTTT.

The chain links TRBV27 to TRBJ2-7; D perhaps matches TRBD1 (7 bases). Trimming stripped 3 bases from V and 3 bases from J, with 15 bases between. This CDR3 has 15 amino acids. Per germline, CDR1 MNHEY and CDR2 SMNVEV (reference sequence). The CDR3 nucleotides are TGTGCCAGCAGTTTGGAGGGACAGTTGCACTACGAGCAGTACTTC. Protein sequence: CASSLEGQLHYEQYF.

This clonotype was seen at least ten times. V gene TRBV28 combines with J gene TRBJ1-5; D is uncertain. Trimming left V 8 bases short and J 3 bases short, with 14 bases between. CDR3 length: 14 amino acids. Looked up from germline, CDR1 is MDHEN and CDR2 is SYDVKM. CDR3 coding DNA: TGTGCCAGCGTACCGGCGGGCGTCAATCAGCCCCAGCATTTT. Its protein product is CASVPAGVNQPQHF.

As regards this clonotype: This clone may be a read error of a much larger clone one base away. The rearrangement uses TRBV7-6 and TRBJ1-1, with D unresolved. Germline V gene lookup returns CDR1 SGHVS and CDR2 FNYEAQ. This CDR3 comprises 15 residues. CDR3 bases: TGTGTCAGCAGCTTAGCGGCGGGATCTTACACTGAAGCTTTCTTT. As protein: CVSSLAAGSYTEAFF.

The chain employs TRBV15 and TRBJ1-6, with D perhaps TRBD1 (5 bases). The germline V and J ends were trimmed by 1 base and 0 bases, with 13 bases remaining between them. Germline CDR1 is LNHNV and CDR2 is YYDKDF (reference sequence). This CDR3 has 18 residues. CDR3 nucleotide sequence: TGTGCCACCAGCAGAGGCAGGGAGCTGAGCTCCTATAATTCACCCCTCCACTTT. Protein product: CATSRGRELSSYNSPLHF.

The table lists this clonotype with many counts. The CDR3 region is CATSLTENEQFF. The DNA for the CDR3 is TGTGCCACCAGTCTCACAGAAAATGAGCAGTTCTTC. The chain joins TRBV24-1 to TRBJ2-1; D is undetermined. V was clipped by 6 bases and J by 7 bases, with 9 bases between them. Germline lookup yields CDR1 KGHDR and CDR2 SFDVKD. CDR3 length: 12 amino acids.

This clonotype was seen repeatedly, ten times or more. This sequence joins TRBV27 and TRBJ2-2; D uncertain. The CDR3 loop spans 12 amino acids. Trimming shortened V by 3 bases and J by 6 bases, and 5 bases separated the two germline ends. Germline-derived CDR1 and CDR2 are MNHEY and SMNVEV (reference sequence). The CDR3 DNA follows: TGTGCCAGCAGTTTCGGTCCCGGGGAGCTGTTTTTT. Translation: CASSFGPGELFF.

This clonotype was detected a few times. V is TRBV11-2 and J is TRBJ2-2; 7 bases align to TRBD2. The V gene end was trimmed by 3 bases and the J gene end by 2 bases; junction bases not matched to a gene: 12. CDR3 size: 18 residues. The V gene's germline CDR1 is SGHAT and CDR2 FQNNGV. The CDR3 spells CASSLFYKAGDNTGELFF. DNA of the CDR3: TGTGCCAGCAGCTTGTTCTATAAGGCGGGGGATAACACCGGGGAGCTGTTTTTT.

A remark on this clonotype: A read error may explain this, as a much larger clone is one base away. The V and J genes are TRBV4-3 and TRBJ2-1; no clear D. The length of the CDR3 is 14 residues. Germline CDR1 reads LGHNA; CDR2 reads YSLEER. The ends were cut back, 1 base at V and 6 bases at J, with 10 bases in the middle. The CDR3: CASSQGAGSNEQFF. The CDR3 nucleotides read TGCGCCAGCAGCCAAGGTGCAGGTAGCAATGAGCAGTTCTTC.

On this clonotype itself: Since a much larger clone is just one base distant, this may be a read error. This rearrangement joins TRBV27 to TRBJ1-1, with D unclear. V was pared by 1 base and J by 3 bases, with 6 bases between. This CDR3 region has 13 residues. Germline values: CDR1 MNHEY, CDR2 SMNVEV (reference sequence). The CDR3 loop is CASSLFADTEAFF. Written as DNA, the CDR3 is TGTGCCAGCAGTTTATTTGCGGACACTGAAGCTTTCTTT.

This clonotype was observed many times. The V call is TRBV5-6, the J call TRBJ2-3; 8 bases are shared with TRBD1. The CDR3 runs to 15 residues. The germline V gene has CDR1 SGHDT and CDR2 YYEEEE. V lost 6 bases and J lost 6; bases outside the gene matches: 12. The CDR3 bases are TGTGCCAGCATGATCTGGCAGGGGGCAGGGGATACGCAGTATTTT. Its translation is CASMIWQGAGDTQYF. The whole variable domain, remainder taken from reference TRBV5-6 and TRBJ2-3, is DAGVTQSPTHLIKTRGQQVTLRCSPKSGHDTVSWYQQALGQGPQFIFQYYEEEERQRGNFPDRFSGHQFPNYSSELNVNALLLGDSALYLCASMIWQGAGDTQYFGPGTRLTVL.

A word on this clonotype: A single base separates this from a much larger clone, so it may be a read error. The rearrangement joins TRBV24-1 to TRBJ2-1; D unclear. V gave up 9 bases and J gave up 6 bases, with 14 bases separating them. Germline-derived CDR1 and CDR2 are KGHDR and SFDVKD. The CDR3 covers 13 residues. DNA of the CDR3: TGTGCCACCCTGGGCGAGAGCGCCAATGAGCAGTTCTTC. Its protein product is CATLGESANEQFF.

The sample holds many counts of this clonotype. In nucleotides, the CDR3 is TGCAGCGTTGAGGCAGGGAGCTCTGGGGCCAACGTCCTGACTTTC. Translation: CSVEAGSSGANVLTF. The gene calls are TRBV29-1 and TRBJ2-6; D might be TRBD1 or TRBD2, each matching 5 bases. V dropped 3 bases and J dropped 0 bases, with 9 bases sitting between them. Germline V gene lookup returns CDR1 SQVTM and CDR2 ANQGSEA. The CDR3 contains 15 residues.

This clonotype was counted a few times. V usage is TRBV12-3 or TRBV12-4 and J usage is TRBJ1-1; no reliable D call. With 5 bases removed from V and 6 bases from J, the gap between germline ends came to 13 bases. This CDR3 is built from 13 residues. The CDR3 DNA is TGTGCCAGCAGTCCGGTAGTAGGGCCTGAAGCTTTCTTT. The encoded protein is CASSPVVGPEAFF.

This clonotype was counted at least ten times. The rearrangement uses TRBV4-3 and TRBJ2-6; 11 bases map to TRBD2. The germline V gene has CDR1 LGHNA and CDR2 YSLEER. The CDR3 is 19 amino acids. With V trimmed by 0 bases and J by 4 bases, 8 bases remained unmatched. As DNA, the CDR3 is TGCGCCAGCAGCCAAGATATGGTACTAGCGGGAGCGGGGGCCAACGTCCTGACTTTC. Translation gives CASSQDMVLAGAGANVLTF.

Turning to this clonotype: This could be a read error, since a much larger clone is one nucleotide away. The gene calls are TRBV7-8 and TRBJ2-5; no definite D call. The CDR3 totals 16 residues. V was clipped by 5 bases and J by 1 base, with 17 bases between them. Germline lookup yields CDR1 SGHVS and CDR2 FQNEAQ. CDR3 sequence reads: CASSPPLGWLQETQYF. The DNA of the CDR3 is TGTGCCAGCAGCCCCCCGTTGGGGTGGCTCCAAGAGACCCAGTACTTC.

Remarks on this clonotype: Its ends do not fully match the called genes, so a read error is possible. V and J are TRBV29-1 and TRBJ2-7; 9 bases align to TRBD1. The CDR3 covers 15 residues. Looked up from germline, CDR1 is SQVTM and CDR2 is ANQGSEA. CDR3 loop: CSVEGPGQGPYEQCF. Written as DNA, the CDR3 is TGCAGCGTTGAAGGTCCGGGACAGGGTCCCTACGAGCAGTGCTTC.

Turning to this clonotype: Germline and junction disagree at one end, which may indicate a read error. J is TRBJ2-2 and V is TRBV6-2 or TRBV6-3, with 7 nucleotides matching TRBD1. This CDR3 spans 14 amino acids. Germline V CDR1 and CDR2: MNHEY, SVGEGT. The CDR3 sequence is CASNDRANTGELVF. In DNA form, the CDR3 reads TGTGCCAGTAATGACAGGGCGAACACCGGGGAGCTGGTTTTT.

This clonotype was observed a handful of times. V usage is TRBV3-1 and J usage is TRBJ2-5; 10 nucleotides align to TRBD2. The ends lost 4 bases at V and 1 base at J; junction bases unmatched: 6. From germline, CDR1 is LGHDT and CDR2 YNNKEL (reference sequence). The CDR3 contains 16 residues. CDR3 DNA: TGTGCCAGCAGCCCGGAACTAGCGGGGCTCCAAGAGACCCAGTACTTC. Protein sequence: CASSPELAGLQETQYF.

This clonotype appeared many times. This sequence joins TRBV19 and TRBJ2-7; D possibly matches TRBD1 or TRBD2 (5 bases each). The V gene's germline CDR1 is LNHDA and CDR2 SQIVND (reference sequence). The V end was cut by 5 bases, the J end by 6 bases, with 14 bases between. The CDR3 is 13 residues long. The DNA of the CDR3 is TGTGCCAGTAGTGTACCCGGGGCGCCCGAGCAGTACTTC. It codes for CASSVPGAPEQYF. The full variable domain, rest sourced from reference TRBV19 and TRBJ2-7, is DGGITQSPKYLFRKEGQNVTLSCEQNLNHDAMYWYRQDPGQGLRLIYYSQIVNDFQKGDIAEGYSVSREKKESFPLTVTSAQKNPTAFYLCASSVPGAPEQYFGPGTRLTVT.

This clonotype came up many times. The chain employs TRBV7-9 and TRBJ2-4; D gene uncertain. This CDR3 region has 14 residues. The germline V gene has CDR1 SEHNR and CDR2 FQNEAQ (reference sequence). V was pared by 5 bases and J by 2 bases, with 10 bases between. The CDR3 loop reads CASSPIFSKNIQYF. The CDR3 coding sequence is TGTGCCAGCAGCCCGATCTTTTCCAAAAACATTCAGTACTTC.

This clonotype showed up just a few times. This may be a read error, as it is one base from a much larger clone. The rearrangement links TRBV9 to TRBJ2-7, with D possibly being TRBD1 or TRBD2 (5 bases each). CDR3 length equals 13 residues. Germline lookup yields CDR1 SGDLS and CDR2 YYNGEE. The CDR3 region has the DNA TGTGCCGGCAGCCGGGGCCAAACCTACGAGCAGTACTTC. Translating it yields CAGSRGQTYEQYF.

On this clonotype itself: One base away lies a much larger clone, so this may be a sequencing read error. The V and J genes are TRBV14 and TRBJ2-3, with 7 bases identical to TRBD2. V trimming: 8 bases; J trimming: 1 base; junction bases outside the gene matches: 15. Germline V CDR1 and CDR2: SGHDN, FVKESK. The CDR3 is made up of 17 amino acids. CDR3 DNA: TGTGCCAGCGGCCGACGTAACCGGGACTACCGCACAGATACGCAGTATTTT. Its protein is CASGRRNRDYRTDTQYF.

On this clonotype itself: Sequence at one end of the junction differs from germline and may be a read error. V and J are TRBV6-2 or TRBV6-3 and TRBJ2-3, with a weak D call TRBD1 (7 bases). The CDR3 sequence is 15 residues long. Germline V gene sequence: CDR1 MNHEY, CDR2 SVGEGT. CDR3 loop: CVSSYPEGAEDTQYF. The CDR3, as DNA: TGTGTCAGCAGTTACCCGGAGGGGGCAGAAGATACGCAGTATTTT.

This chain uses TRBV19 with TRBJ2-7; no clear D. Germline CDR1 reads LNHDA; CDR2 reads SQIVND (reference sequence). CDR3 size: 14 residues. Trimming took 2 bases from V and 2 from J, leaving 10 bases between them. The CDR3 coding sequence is TGTGCCAGTAGTATAACTGGGCAGGCCTACGAGCAGTACTTC. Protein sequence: CASSITGQAYEQYF.

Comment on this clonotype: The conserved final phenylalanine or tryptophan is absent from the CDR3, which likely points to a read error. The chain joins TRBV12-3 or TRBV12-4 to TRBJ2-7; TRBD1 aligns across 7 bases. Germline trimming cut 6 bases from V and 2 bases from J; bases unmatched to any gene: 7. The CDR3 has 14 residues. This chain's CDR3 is CASSSGTVTYEQYS. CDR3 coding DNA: TGTGCCAGCAGCTCCGGGACAGTAACCTACGAGCAGTACTCC.

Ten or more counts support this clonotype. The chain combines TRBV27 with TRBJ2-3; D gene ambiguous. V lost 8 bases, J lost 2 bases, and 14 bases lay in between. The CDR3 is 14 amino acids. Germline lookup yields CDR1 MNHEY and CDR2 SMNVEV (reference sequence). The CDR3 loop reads CASAITVFTDTQYF. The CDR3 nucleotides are TGTGCCAGCGCGATTACCGTGTTCACAGATACGCAGTATTTT.

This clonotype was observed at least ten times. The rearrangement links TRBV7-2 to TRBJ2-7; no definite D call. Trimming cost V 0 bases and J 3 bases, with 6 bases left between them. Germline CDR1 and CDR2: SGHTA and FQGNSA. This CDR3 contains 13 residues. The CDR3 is CASSLALFYEQYF. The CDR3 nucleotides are TGTGCCAGCAGCTTAGCTCTTTTCTACGAGCAGTACTTC.

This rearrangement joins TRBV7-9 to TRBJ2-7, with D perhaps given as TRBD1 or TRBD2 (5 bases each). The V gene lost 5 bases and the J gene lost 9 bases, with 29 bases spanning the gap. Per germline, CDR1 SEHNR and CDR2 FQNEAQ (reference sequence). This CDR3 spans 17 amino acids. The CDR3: CASSPPLEGPGLTGQYF. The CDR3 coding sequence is TGTGCCAGCAGCCCTCCGCTTGAGGGACCCGGGCTTACCGGGCAGTACTTC.

Here the CDR3 reads CASSIRTGLDTQYF. CDR3 DNA: TGTGCCAGCAGTATACGGACAGGGTTGGATACGCAGTATTTT. This sequence joins TRBV12-3 or TRBV12-4 and TRBJ2-3; 8 bases agree with TRBD1. The CDR3 has 14 amino acids. V lost 5 bases, J lost 6 bases, and 7 bases stayed unmatched.

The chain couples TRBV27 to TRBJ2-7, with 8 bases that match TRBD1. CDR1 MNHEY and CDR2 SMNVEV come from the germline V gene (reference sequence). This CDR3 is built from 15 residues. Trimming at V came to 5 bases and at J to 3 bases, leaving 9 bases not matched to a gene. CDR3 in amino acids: CASSPRGQGVYEQYF. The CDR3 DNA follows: TGTGCCAGCAGTCCCAGGGGGCAGGGGGTCTACGAGCAGTACTTC.